This entry concerns a single T cell receptor (beta chain). A much larger clone differs from this one at a single base, so this may be a read error. This entry is derived from a study of tumor-infiltrating lymphocytes in primary liver carcinoma. Reverse transcription of roughly 0.5 ug total RNA with a constant-region primer produced TCR beta cDNA. Three nested multiplex PCR rounds, a slightly modified ARM-PCR method, built the TCR beta libraries. TRBV1-TRBV30 forward and Cbeta reverse primers drove the first two approximately 10-cycle rounds. TCRdb fed the multiplex PCR reads into MiXCR, producing one record per CDR3 protein. Here the sample spans approximately 99,000 distinct CDR3 sequences, almost 70% being singletons. The CDR3 contains 12 residues. The V gene's germline CDR1 is PRHDT and CDR2 FYEKMQ (reference sequence). Joint extraction of RNA and DNA used 20-30 mg of bulk tissue that was unsorted.

The source is a woman aged 60-70 years with primary liver carcinoma and hepatitis B virus infection. The sequenced sample consisted of liver tumor tissue from sampling region 5. Described subset: tumor region T5, tumor centre. The genes are TRBV13 and TRBJ2-7; tentatively, D is TRBD1 (6 bases). This chain's CDR3 is CASSPHGGELYF. The CDR3 DNA sequence: TGTGCCAGCAGCCCTCATGGGGGCGAGCTGTACTTC.